The 32 T cell receptor beta chains reported below all come from one sample, sequenced in a study of identical twins. Each CDR3 protein gets one entry after TCRdb re-called the 5' RACE reads with MiXCR. The sample yields over 600,000 distinct CDR3 sequences, over 20% seen once. The same sample was also studied in work on T cells expressing NK-cell markers.

The specimen sequenced was PBMCs. The source is a woman aged 18-29 years in good health.

This clonotype was counted only a few times. V is TRBV20-1 and J is TRBJ1-2; D call uncertain. The CDR3 extends over 16 amino acids. The germline V and J ends were trimmed by 2 bases and 2 bases, with 18 bases remaining between them. CDR1 is DFQATT and CDR2 is SNEGSKA in the germline V gene (reference sequence). The CDR3 region is CSARSRGQPKNYGYTF. CDR3 DNA: TGCAGTGCTAGATCCCGTGGGCAGCCGAAGAACTATGGCTACACCTTC.

Regarding this clonotype: Its ends do not fully match the called genes, so a read error is possible. This sequence joins TRBV7-9 and TRBJ2-5; the D is unclear. Germline V gene lookup returns CDR1 SEHNR and CDR2 FQNEAQ (reference sequence). The CDR3 sequence is 12 residues long. As DNA, the CDR3 is TGTGCCAGCAACTTAGACGCAGAGACCCAGTACTTC. It codes for CASNLDAETQYF.

This rearrangement joins TRBV2 to TRBJ1-2; 7 positions match TRBD1. The germline gives CDR1 SNHLY, CDR2 FYNNEI. V gave up 6 bases and J gave up 5 bases; unmatched junction bases: 9. The CDR3 consists of 14 residues. The CDR3 region has the DNA TGTGCCAGCAGCGACAGGGTCGTTAGTTATGGCTACACCTTC. Its protein product is CASSDRVVSYGYTF.

For the CDR3, the DNA is TGTGCCTCGGACAGGGCTAATGGCTACACCTTC. Translation gives CASDRANGYTF. The chain links TRBV30 to TRBJ1-2; 8 bases fit TRBD1. The CDR3 has 11 residues. CDR1 GTSNPN and CDR2 SVGIG come from the germline V gene (reference sequence). V lost 7 bases to trimming and J lost 6 bases; unmatched junction nucleotides: 4.

This clonotype was counted many times. The gene calls are TRBV5-1 and TRBJ1-2, with 7 bases fitting TRBD1. The CDR3 runs to 14 residues. Germline CDR1 reads SGHRS; CDR2 reads YFSETQ. V gave up 4 bases and J gave up 2 bases; unmatched junction bases: 5. The CDR3 protein is CASSPDRSNYGYTF. As DNA, the CDR3 is TGCGCCAGCAGCCCGGACAGGTCCAACTATGGCTACACCTTC. The whole variable domain, filled in from reference TRBV5-1 and TRBJ1-2, reads KAGVTQTPRYLIKTRGQQVTLSCSPISGHRSVSWYQQTPGQGLQFLFEYFSETQRNKGNFPGRFSGRQFSNSRSEMNVSTLELGDSALYLCASSPDRSNYGYTFGSGTRLTVV.

V and J are TRBV3-1 and TRBJ2-7; D not resolved. The CDR3 contains 15 residues. V lost 0 bases, J lost 5 bases, and 14 bases lay in between. CDR1 is LGHDT, CDR2 YNNKEL, per germline (reference sequence). In DNA form, the CDR3 reads TGTGCCAGCAGCCAAGAGGTTCGAGAAGTTCACGAGCAGTACTTC. It encodes CASSQEVREVHEQYF.

Notes on this clonotype: This clone may be a read error of a much larger clone one base away. The V gene is TRBV11-2, the J gene TRBJ2-1; 8 bases line up with TRBD1. This CDR3 has 15 residues. Per germline, CDR1 SGHAT and CDR2 FQNNGV. The V and J ends lost 4 bases and 2 bases, in that order; junction bases with no gene match: 4. The CDR3 region has the DNA TGTGCCAGCAGCTCCGACAGGGGAACCTACAATGAGCAGTTCTTC. This gives the protein CASSSDRGTYNEQFF.

This clonotype was recorded a few times. V is TRBV20-1 and J is TRBJ1-2, with D perhaps matching TRBD1 (6 bases). Germline values: CDR1 DFQATT, CDR2 SNEGSKA (reference sequence). CDR3 size: 14 residues. V lost 3 bases to trimming and J lost 0 bases, with 11 bases between them. The CDR3 DNA is TGCAGTGCTAGTTACAGGGTTGCTAACTATGGCTACACCTTC. Translating it yields CSASYRVANYGYTF.

Many counts were recorded for this clonotype. The chain has TRBV18 and TRBJ2-7; no reliable D call. V dropped 5 bases and J dropped 2 bases, with 7 bases sitting between them. The CDR3 is 12 residues long. The germline V gene encodes CDR1 KGHSH and CDR2 LQKENI. The CDR3 DNA follows: TGTGCCAGCTCAGGAGTTCCCTACGAGCAGTACTTC. Translated, it gives CASSGVPYEQYF.

There are a few counts of this clonotype. The CDR3 DNA is TGCAGTGCTAGAGATGTCAGGGGGGCCTACGAGCAGTACTTC. Protein product: CSARDVRGAYEQYF. V is TRBV20-1 and J is TRBJ2-7; a possible D gene is TRBD1 (7 bases). This CDR3 comprises 14 residues. CDR1 is DFQATT and CDR2 is SNEGSKA in the germline V gene (reference sequence). Trimming took off 0 bases at V and 2 bases at J, with 11 bases between the two ends.

Ten or more counts support this clonotype. The chain uses TRBV5-1 and TRBJ2-7, with D perhaps matching TRBD1 or TRBD2 (5 bases each). V lost 0 bases to trimming and J lost 1 base, with 14 bases between them. Germline loops: CDR1 SGHRS, CDR2 YFSETQ. The CDR3 sequence is 16 residues long. CDR3 DNA sequence: TGCGCCAGCAGCTTGGCTGGGGGTGCTCCTTCCTACGAGCAGTACTTC. Translating it yields CASSLAGGAPSYEQYF. The full variable domain, rest sourced from reference TRBV5-1 and TRBJ2-7, is KAGVTQTPRYLIKTRGQQVTLSCSPISGHRSVSWYQQTPGQGLQFLFEYFSETQRNKGNFPGRFSGRQFSNSRSEMNVSTLELGDSALYLCASSLAGGAPSYEQYFGPGTRLTVT.

This clonotype came up a few times. V is TRBV11-2 and J is TRBJ2-2; 9 bases are a match to TRBD2. With 5 bases clipped from V and 5 bases from J, the junction kept 15 bases outside the gene matches. Germline CDR1 and CDR2: SGHAT and FQNNGV. The CDR3 is 18 amino acids. CDR3 sequence: CASSPLRGAGGSTGELFF. CDR3 nucleotides: TGTGCCAGCAGCCCACTTAGGGGAGCGGGAGGCTCGACCGGGGAGCTGTTTTTT.

In its sample, this clonotype was seen once. The chain joins TRBV4-3 to TRBJ2-1; perhaps TRBD1 as D (6 bases). The germline V gene has CDR1 LGHNA and CDR2 YSLEER. The ends were cut back, 3 bases at V and 7 bases at J, with 13 bases in the middle. CDR3 length: 14 amino acids. DNA for the CDR3: TGCGCCAGCAGCCATAAGGGGGTGCGGAATGAGCAGTTCTTC. It yields the protein CASSHKGVRNEQFF.

This clonotype has just a few counts. This sequence joins TRBV20-1 and TRBJ2-1, with 11 nucleotides matching TRBD2. J lost 6 bases, V lost 1 base, and 8 bases had no gene match. CDR3 length: 16 amino acids. Germline V gene sequence: CDR1 DFQATT, CDR2 SNEGSKA (reference sequence). The CDR3 sequence is CSARALLAGVGNEQFF. CDR3 sequence (DNA): TGCAGTGCTAGAGCCTTACTAGCGGGAGTTGGCAATGAGCAGTTCTTC.

This clonotype was seen ten or more times. The chain links TRBV7-8 to TRBJ2-3; possibly TRBD1 for D (6 bases). This CDR3 has 16 amino acids. CDR1 SGHVS and CDR2 FQNEAQ come from the germline V gene. V was cut by 2 bases and J by 3 bases, with 15 bases left in between. CDR3 bases: TGTGCCAGCAGCTTAAGAACTGGGGGCGGGACAGATACGCAGTATTTT. Its protein product is CASSLRTGGGTDTQYF.

This clonotype was seen a few times. This chain uses TRBV18 with TRBJ2-1; TRBD2 matches at 13 bases. V shed 0 bases and J 3 bases; nucleotides not matched to a gene: 2. Germline V gene lookup returns CDR1 KGHSH and CDR2 LQKENI. CDR3 length: 17 residues. The CDR3 is CASSPPGLAGNYNEQFF. CDR3 coding DNA: TGTGCCAGCTCACCACCGGGACTAGCGGGAAACTACAATGAGCAGTTCTTC.

This chain joins TRBV20-1 and TRBJ2-1; the match to TRBD1 covers 7 bases. CDR1 and CDR2 (germline): DFQATT, SNEGSKA (reference sequence). The CDR3 consists of 14 residues. J was trimmed by 10 bases and V by 6 bases; bases with no gene match: 15. The CDR3 sequence is CSARPNQGVGEQFF. The DNA of the CDR3 is TGCAGTGCCAGGCCTAATCAGGGGGTGGGGGAGCAGTTCTTC.

The chain carries TRBV6-2 or TRBV6-3 and TRBJ2-7; 7 nucleotides align to TRBD1. The CDR3 runs to 12 residues. Germline CDR1 and CDR2: MNHEY and SVGEGT. With V trimmed by 7 bases and J by 4 bases, 4 bases remained unmatched. Written as DNA, the CDR3 is TGTGCCAGCACCAGGGGGACATACGAGCAGTACTTC. The encoded protein is CASTRGTYEQYF.

The chain carries TRBV19 and TRBJ2-3, with TRBD2 identical over 14 bases. The CDR3 contains 16 residues. CDR1 LNHDA and CDR2 SQIVND come from the germline V gene (reference sequence). Trimming at V came to 6 bases and at J to 6 bases, leaving 8 bases not matched to a gene. The CDR3 bases are TGTGCCAGTAGGCGACTAGCGGGAGGGCCCGGGGATACGCAGTATTTT. Encoded protein: CASRRLAGGPGDTQYF.

In its sample, this clonotype was seen a few times. The chain joins TRBV5-1 to TRBJ2-3; D is possibly TRBD2 (6 bases). This CDR3 contains 18 residues. Between the trimmed V and J ends, which lost 3 bases and 1 base, there was a span of 21 bases. Germline loops: CDR1 SGHRS, CDR2 YFSETQ. CDR3 in DNA: TGCGCCAGCAGCTCGGGAGAAACCACCTTGATTCGCACAGATACGCAGTATTTT. Protein sequence: CASSSGETTLIRTDTQYF.

This clonotype was seen only a few times. CDR3 sequence reads: CATVVPLLAGGPNEQFF. The CDR3 DNA is TGTGCCACCGTTGTTCCTTTACTAGCGGGGGGGCCCAATGAGCAGTTCTTC. V gene TRBV24-1 combines with J gene TRBJ2-1; 13 bases are a match to TRBD2. With 9 bases clipped from V and 6 bases from J, the junction kept 13 bases outside the gene matches. The CDR3 covers 17 residues. The germline CDR1 and CDR2 sequences are KGHDR and SFDVKD.

In regard to this clonotype: One end of the junction does not line up with germline, which may come from a read error. The chain joins TRBV10-3 to TRBJ1-4, with 7 positions matching TRBD1. The CDR3 is 10 amino acids. Germline V CDR1 and CDR2: ENHRY, SYGVKD. The CDR3 sequence is CAIDRARDDF. The CDR3 DNA sequence: TGTGCCATTGACAGGGCAAGAGATGACTTT.

The CDR3 region has the DNA TGTGCCAGCAGCCTCCGCAGGGGTACTAATGAAAAACTGTTTTTT. Encoded protein: CASSLRRGTNEKLFF. J is TRBJ1-4 and V is TRBV6-1; D is perhaps TRBD1 (6 bases). The CDR3 covers 15 residues. The germline V and J ends were trimmed by 6 bases and 2 bases, with 13 bases remaining between them. Germline V lookup: CDR1 MNHNS, CDR2 SASEGT.

This clonotype was recorded a few times. The chain employs TRBV7-9 and TRBJ2-7, with 10 bases fitting TRBD2. With 2 bases clipped from V and 6 bases from J, the junction kept 1 base outside the gene matches. Germline V gene sequence: CDR1 SEHNR, CDR2 FQNEAQ (reference sequence). The CDR3 loop spans 13 amino acids. The CDR3 nucleotides are TGTGCCAGCAGCTTACTAGCGGGGGCCGAGCAGTACTTC. Its protein is CASSLLAGAEQYF.

This clonotype was detected only a few times. This sequence joins TRBV4-3 and TRBJ2-7, with TRBD2 identical over 12 bases. Germline loops: CDR1 LGHNA, CDR2 YSLEER. The V gene end was trimmed by 5 bases and the J gene end by 3 bases; junction bases not matched to a gene: 8. This CDR3 region has 16 residues. Here the CDR3 reads CASSGSRLAGVYEQYF. CDR3 DNA sequence: TGCGCCAGCAGCGGGTCTAGACTAGCGGGAGTCTACGAGCAGTACTTC.

This clonotype has ten or more counts. The V call is TRBV24-1, the J call TRBJ2-5; the D is unclear. The V and J ends lost 4 bases and 3 bases respectively, with 14 bases between them. Germline CDR1 KGHDR, CDR2 SFDVKD. This CDR3 has 15 amino acids. The CDR3 region has the DNA TGTGCCACCAGTGACTCCCGGGTAGCCGAAGAGACCCAGTACTTC. Encoded protein: CATSDSRVAEETQYF.

J is TRBJ2-1 and V is TRBV20-1; 14 bases are shared with TRBD2. With V trimmed by 4 bases and J by 7 bases, 15 bases remained unmatched. This CDR3 comprises 18 residues. Germline V lookup: CDR1 DFQATT, CDR2 SNEGSKA (reference sequence). Written as DNA, the CDR3 is TGCAGTGCTACCTTTGGGACTAGCGGGGGTCTAGTAGGGAATGAGCAGTTCTTC. Amino acids: CSATFGTSGGLVGNEQFF.

This clonotype was observed a handful of times. The chain carries TRBV20-1 and TRBJ2-5, with 9 bases aligning to TRBD2. CDR1 and CDR2 (germline): DFQATT, SNEGSKA (reference sequence). This CDR3 is built from 15 residues. Losses at the gene ends were 0 bases for V and 6 bases for J; bases not matched to a gene: 8. CDR3 DNA: TGCAGTGCTAGAGAGGGCGGGAGGGCCCTAAAGACCCAGTACTTC. This encodes CSAREGGRALKTQYF.

The V call is TRBV5-1, the J call TRBJ2-5, with unresolved D. The CDR3 contains 13 residues. The germline V gene has CDR1 SGHRS and CDR2 YFSETQ. Trimming removed 3 bases from V and 4 bases from J, with 10 bases in between. CDR3 in DNA: TGCGCCAGCAGCTCTGGAATCAGAGAGACCCAGTACTTC. It encodes CASSSGIRETQYF.

This clonotype was detected many times. The chain combines TRBV24-1 with TRBJ2-3, with D perhaps TRBD2 (7 bases). This CDR3 is built from 16 residues. V was pared by 3 bases and J by 3 bases, with 15 bases between. CDR1 and CDR2 (germline): KGHDR, SFDVKD. CDR3 sequence: CATSDPGGSRTDTQYF. The CDR3 region has the DNA TGTGCCACCAGTGATCCGGGGGGCTCTCGGACAGATACGCAGTATTTT.

This chain joins TRBV11-2 and TRBJ2-7; D is undetermined. Germline CDR1 and CDR2: SGHAT and FQNNGV. With 4 bases removed from V and 3 bases from J, the gap between germline ends came to 7 bases. The CDR3 sequence is 12 residues long. Written as DNA, the CDR3 is TGTGCCAGCAGCTCCCTGGACTACGAGCAGTACTTC. Its protein is CASSSLDYEQYF.

To note about this clonotype: The junction differs from germline at one of its ends, possibly a read error. The V and J genes are TRBV29-1 and TRBJ2-7; D could derive from TRBD1 or TRBD2 (7 bases each). The germline gives CDR1 SQVTM, CDR2 ANQGSEA. The CDR3 has 14 amino acids. DNA of the CDR3: TGCAGCGTCGAAGCGGGACAGTACTCCTACGAGCAGTACTTC. Translating gives CSVEAGQYSYEQYF.